This T cell receptor beta chain was documented in a study of blood T cell dynamics during melanoma immunotherapy. Points from the study as a whole: Whether repertoire-driving clones were melanoma-specific could not be determined.

TCRdb's table, derived via immunoSEQ multiplex PCR, lists solely in-frame clones and lacks some. The data contain about 13,000 clones, approximately 86% of them singletons. CDR3 length: 14 residues. Germline trimming cut 3 bases from V and 6 bases from J; bases unmatched to any gene: 4. Germline CDR1 reads SGHRS; CDR2 reads YFSETQ. Time point defined: pre-treatment baseline. Remarks on this clone: Antigen specificity is unknown.

This clonotype was sampled from a human donor with melanoma. Sequencing used blood, obtained from a patient treated with checkpoint blockade. The V call is TRBV5-1, the J call TRBJ1-5; 9 nucleotides line up with TRBD1. CDR3 coding DNA: TGCGCCAGCAGCTCGGGGACAGGGCGTCAGCCCCAGCATTTT. Amino acid sequence: CASSSGTGRQPQHF.